This record concerns one T cell receptor beta chain sequence. Trimming removed 1 base from V and 4 bases from J, with 11 bases in between. Germline-derived CDR1 and CDR2 are MDHEN and SYDVKM. The CDR3 consists of 14 residues. The data stem from a study of blood T cell repertoires in COVID-19. About the study: PBMCs, B-cell-depleted T cells, or T cells provided the cDNA or gDNA that made up the material.

Generated by immunoSEQ multiplex PCR, the TCRdb table keeps only in-frame clones and is missing some. Here the sample spans around 270,000 clones, roughly 89% being singletons. The receptor was derived from a woman aged 40-49 years who had recovered from COVID-19. The sample was peripheral blood. This rearrangement joins TRBV28 to TRBJ2-7, with a tentative D call TRBD1 (5 bases). Here the CDR3 reads CASSLLVTEYEQYF. CDR3 coding DNA: TGTGCCAGCAGTTTATTGGTGACAGAGTACGAGCAGTACTTC.